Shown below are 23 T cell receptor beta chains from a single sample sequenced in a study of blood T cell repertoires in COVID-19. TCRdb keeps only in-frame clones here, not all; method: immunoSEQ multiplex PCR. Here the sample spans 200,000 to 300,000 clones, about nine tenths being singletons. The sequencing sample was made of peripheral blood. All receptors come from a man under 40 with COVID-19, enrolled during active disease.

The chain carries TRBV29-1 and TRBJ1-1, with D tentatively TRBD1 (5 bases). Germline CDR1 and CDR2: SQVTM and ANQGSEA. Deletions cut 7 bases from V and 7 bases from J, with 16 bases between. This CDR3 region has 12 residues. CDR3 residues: CSAGGQGDEAFF. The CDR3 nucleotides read TGCAGCGCCGGGGGTCAGGGCGATGAAGCTTTCTTT.

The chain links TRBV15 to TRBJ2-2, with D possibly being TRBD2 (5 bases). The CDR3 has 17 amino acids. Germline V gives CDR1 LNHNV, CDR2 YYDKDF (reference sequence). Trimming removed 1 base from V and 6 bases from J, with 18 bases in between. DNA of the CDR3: TGTGCCACCAGCAGAGCCGAGGGCTACCCTATCTCCGGGGAGCTGTTTTTT. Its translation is CATSRAEGYPISGELFF. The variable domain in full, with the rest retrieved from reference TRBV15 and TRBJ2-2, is DAMVIQNPRYQVTQFGKPVTLSCSQTLNHNVMYWYQQKSSQAPKLLFHYYDKDFNNEADTPDNFQSRRPNTSFCFLDIRSPGLGDTAMYLCATSRAEGYPISGELFFGEGSRLTVL.

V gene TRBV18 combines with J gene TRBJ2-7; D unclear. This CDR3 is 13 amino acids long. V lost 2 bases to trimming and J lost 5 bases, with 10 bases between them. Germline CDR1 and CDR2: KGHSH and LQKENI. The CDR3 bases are TGTGCCAGCTCACCAGGGTCACTAAACGAGCAGTACTTC. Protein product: CASSPGSLNEQYF. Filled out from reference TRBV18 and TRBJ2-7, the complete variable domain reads NAGVMQNPRHLVRRRGQEARLRCSPMKGHSHVYWYRQLPEEGLKFMVYLQKENIIDESGMPKERFSAEFPKEGPSILRIQQVVRGDSAAYFCASSPGSLNEQYFGPGTRLTVT.

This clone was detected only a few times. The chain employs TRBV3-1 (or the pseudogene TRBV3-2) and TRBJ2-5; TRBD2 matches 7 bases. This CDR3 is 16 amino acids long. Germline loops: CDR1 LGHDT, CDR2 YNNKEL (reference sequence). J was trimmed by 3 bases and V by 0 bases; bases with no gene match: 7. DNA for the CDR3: TGTGCCAGCAGCCAAGATCCCACCCGGGGGGAAGAGACCCAGTACTTC. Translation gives CASSQDPTRGEETQYF.

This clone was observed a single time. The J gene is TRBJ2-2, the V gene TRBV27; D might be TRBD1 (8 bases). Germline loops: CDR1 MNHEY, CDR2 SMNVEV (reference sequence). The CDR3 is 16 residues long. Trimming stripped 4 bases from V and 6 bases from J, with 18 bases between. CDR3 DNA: TGTGCCAGCAGTTCCCTCCGGACAGGGAGGGCCGGGGAGCTGTTTTTT. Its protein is CASSSLRTGRAGELFF.

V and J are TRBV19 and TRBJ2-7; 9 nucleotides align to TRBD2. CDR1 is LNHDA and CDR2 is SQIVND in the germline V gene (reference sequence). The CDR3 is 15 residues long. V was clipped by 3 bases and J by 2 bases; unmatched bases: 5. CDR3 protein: CASSILAGAAYEQYF. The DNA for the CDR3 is TGTGCCAGTAGTATCTTAGCGGGGGCCGCCTACGAGCAGTACTTC. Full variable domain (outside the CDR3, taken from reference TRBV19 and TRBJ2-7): DGGITQSPKYLFRKEGQNVTLSCEQNLNHDAMYWYRQDPGQGLRLIYYSQIVNDFQKGDIAEGYSVSREKKESFPLTVTSAQKNPTAFYLCASSILAGAAYEQYFGPGTRLTVT.

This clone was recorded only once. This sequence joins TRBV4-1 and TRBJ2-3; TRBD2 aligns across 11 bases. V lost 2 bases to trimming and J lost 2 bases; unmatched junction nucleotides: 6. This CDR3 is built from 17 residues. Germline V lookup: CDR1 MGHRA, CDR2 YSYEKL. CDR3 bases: TGCGCCAGCAGCCAAACAACTAGCGGGGGAACCACAGATACGCAGTATTTT. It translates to CASSQTTSGGTTDTQYF.

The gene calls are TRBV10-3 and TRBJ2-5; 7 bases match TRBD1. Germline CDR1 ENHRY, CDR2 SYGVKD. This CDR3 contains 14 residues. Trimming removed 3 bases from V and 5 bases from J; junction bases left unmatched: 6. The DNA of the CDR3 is TGTGCCATCAGTGATAGGCAGGGGGAGGAGACCCAGTACTTC. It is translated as CAISDRQGEETQYF.

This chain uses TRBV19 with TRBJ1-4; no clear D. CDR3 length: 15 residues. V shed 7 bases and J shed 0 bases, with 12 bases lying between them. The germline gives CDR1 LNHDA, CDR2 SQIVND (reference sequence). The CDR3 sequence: CASTQRRATNEKLFF. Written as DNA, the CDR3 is TGTGCCAGTACTCAGAGGCGAGCAACTAATGAAAAACTGTTTTTT.

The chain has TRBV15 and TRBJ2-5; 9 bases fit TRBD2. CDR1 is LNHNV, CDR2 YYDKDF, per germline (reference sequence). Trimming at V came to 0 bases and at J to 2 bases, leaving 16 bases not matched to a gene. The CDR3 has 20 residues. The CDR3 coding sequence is TGTGCCACCAGCAGAGATGCCAGCGGGGGGCCTACTCCCCTACAAGAGACCCAGTACTTC. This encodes CATSRDASGGPTPLQETQYF.

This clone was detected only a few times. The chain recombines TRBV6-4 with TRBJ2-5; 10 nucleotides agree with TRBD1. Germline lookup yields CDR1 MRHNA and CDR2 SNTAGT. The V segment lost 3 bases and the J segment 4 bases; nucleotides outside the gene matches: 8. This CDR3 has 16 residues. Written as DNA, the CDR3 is TGTGCCAGCAGTGAGACTCGACAGGGGGCTGGAGAGACCCAGTACTTC. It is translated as CASSETRQGAGETQYF.

CDR3 DNA: TGTGCCAGCAGTGAAGGACTACAATACAATGAGCAGTTCTTC. Its protein is CASSEGLQYNEQFF. The V and J genes are TRBV6-1 and TRBJ2-1; D is perhaps TRBD2 (5 bases). The germline gives CDR1 MNHNS, CDR2 SASEGT. The CDR3 sequence is 14 residues long. The V end was cut by 1 base, the J end by 4 bases, with 8 bases between.

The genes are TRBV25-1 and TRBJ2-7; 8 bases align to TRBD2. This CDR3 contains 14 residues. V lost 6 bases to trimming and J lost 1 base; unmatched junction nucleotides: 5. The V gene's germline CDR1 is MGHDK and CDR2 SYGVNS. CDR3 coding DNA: TGTGCCAGCAGCCCAGCGGGGGTTTCCTACGAGCAGTACTTC. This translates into CASSPAGVSYEQYF.

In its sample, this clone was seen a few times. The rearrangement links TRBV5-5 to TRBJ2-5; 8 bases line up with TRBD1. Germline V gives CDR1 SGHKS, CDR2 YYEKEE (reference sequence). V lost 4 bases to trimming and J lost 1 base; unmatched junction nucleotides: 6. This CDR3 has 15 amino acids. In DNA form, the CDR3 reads TGTGCCAGCAGCCCGGGACAGGTTCCCCAAGAGACCCAGTACTTC. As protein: CASSPGQVPQETQYF.

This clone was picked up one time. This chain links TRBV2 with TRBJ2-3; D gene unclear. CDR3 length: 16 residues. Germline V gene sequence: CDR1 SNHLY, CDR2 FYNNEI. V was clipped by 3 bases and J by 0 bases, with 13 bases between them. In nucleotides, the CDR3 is TGTGCCAGCAGTGATAGCCTCCAACTTAGCACAGATACGCAGTATTTT. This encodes CASSDSLQLSTDTQYF.

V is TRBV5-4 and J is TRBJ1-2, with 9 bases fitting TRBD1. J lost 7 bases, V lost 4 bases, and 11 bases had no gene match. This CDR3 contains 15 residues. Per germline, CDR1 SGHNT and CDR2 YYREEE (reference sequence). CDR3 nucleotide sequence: TGTGCCAGCAGCAAAAAAGGGGACAGGGTCCTTGGCTACACCTTC. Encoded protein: CASSKKGDRVLGYTF.

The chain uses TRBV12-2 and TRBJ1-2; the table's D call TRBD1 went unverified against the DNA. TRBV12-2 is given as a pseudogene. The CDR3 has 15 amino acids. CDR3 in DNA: TGTGCAAGTCGCTATCCCCGGGACAGCGCCTATGGCTACACCTTC. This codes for CASRYPRDSAYGYTF.

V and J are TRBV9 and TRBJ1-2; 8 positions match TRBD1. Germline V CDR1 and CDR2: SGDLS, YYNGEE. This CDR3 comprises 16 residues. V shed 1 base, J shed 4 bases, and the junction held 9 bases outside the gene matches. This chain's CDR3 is CASSVLGSTGGYGYTF. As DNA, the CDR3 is TGTGCCAGCAGCGTACTTGGGAGTACAGGGGGCTATGGCTACACCTTC.

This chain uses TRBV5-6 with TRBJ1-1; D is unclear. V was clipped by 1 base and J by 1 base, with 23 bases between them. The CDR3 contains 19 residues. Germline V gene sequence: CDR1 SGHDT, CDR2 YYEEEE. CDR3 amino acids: CASSLIGVVGSRGNTEAFF. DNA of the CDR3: TGTGCCAGCAGCTTGATTGGGGTAGTGGGATCTCGGGGGAACACTGAAGCTTTCTTT.

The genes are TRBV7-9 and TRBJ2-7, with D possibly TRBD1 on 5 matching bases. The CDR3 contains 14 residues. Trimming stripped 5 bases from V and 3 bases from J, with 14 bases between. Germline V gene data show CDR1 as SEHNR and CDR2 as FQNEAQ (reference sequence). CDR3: CASSQSLTDYEQYF. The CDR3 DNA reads TGTGCCAGCAGCCAAAGCTTGACAGACTACGAGCAGTACTTC.

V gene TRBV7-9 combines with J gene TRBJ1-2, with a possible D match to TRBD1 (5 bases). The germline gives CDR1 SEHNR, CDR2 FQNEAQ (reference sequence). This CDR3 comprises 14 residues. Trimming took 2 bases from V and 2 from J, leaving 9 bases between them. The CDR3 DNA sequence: TGTGCCAGCAGCTTAAGGGGAACCAACTATGGCTACACCTTC. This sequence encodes CASSLRGTNYGYTF. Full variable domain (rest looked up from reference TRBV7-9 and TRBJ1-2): DTGVSQNPRHKITKRGQNVTFRCDPISEHNRLYWYRQTLGQGPEFLTYFQNEAQLEKSRLLSDRFSAERPKGSFSTLEIQRTEQGDSAMYLCASSLRGTNYGYTFGSGTRLTVV.

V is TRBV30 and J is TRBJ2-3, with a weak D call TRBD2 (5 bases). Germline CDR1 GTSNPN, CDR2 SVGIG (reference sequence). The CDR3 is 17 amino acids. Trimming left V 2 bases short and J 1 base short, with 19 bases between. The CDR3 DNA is TGTGCCTGGAGTCTTGGGAGATTTAGATATGGCACAGATACGCAGTATTTT. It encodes CAWSLGRFRYGTDTQYF.

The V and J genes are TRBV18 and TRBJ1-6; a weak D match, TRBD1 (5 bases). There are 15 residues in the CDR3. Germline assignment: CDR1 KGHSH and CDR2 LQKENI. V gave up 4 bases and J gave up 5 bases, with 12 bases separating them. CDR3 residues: CASSRGTGDNSPLHF. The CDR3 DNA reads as TGTGCCAGCTCACGGGGAACAGGAGATAATTCACCCCTCCACTTT.